This T cell receptor beta chain was captured by sequencing in a study of post-analysis software for immune sequencing data. Study details: Clinical courses comprised relapsing-remitting, secondary progressive and progressive-relapsing multiple sclerosis. Study-wide findings and caveats: In multiple sclerosis, normalized Chao1 diversity was significantly below that of controls. Patients carried several TRBV segments more frequently than controls did, and TRBV5-6, TRBV5-1 and TRBV20-1 were among them.

The authors incorporated unique molecular identifiers into the TCR beta cDNA libraries. The authors obtained 500,000 or so cDNA molecules from approximately 0.91 to 9.4 million T cells. MiXCR, run by TCRdb on the PCR reads, gives a single entry per CDR3 protein. The sample includes roughly 800,000 distinct CDR3 sequences, roughly 50% of them seen just once. There are a few counts of this clonotype. What it recognizes is unknown. The CDR3 is made up of 15 amino acids. With V trimmed by 7 bases and J by 8 bases, 10 bases remained unmatched. Germline-derived CDR1 and CDR2 are MNHNY and SVGAGI (reference sequence).

This TCR was sampled from a girl between 10 and 17 years old with multiple sclerosis. Sequencing used blood. The chain links TRBV6-6 to TRBJ2-4; 11 bases agree with TRBD2. The CDR3: CASTSYGTSGYIQYF. In nucleotides, the CDR3 is TGTGCCAGCACCTCATACGGGACTAGCGGATACATTCAGTACTTC.